Described below is a single T cell receptor (beta chain) sequence and its context. The data originate from a study of blood T cell repertoires in COVID-19. Germline V CDR1 and CDR2: SGHTA, FQGNSA. This CDR3 spans 15 amino acids. The junction had 2 bases not matched to a gene; V was cut back by 5 bases and J by 4 bases. TCRdb's copy holds only in-frame clones and misses some; the assay was immunoSEQ multiplex PCR. The sample has over 90,000 clones, about 90% seen once; the top ten hold 5% to 8%. The V gene is TRBV7-2, the J gene TRBJ2-7; 16 positions agree with TRBD2. This clonotype originated in a human donor in a cohort sampled during active COVID-19. Sequenced input: peripheral blood. CDR3 DNA: TGTGCCAGCAGCCAGGGACTAGCGGGAGGGTACGAGCAGTACTTC. Amino acid sequence: CASSQGLAGGYEQYF.